Sequencing of this TCR beta chain was carried out in a study of blood T cell repertoires in COVID-19. Sequencing was performed with immunoSEQ multiplex PCR; in TCRdb, only in-frame clones are kept and a portion is missing. The sample shows approximately 110,000 clones, over 75% of them seen only once. Germline CDR1 is DFQATT and CDR2 is SNEGSKA (reference sequence). Trimming cost V 5 bases and J 7 bases, with 9 bases left between them. This CDR3 is 10 amino acids long. The rearrangement links TRBV20-1 to TRBJ2-7, with D possibly matching TRBD1 (5 bases). This clonotype originated in a man between 65 and 85 years old with active or convalescent COVID-19. The specimen sequenced was peripheral blood. The CDR3 region is CSAYSGEQYF. The CDR3 DNA follows: TGCAGTGCTTATTCAGGGGAGCAGTACTTC.